This passage covers 30 T cell receptor beta chains from one sample sequenced in a study of blood T cell repertoires in COVID-19. Clones were read by immunoSEQ multiplex PCR, and TCRdb kept only the in-frame ones, dropping some. Here the sample spans 35,000 to 50,000 clones, about 91% being singletons. The specimen was peripheral blood. These receptors all come from a human donor in a cohort sampled during active COVID-19.

This chain uses TRBV9 with TRBJ2-3, with D perhaps matching TRBD1 (6 bases). The germline V gene encodes CDR1 SGDLS and CDR2 YYNGEE. The CDR3 has 15 residues. Trimming took off 0 bases at V and 2 bases at J, with 10 bases between the two ends. The CDR3 region is CASSVGQGHTDTQYF. CDR3 DNA: TGTGCCAGCAGCGTAGGGCAGGGGCACACAGATACGCAGTATTTT.

This chain links TRBV21-1 with TRBJ1-1. TRBV21-1 is a recognized pseudogene. This CDR3 comprises 17 residues. The CDR3 DNA sequence: TGTGCCAGCAGCAAAGGATGGAGGAGAGACACGAACACTGAAGCTTTCTTT. This codes for CASSKGWRRDTNTEAFF.

This clone was observed a few times. This chain links TRBV25-1 with TRBJ2-1, with 9 bases fitting TRBD1. Germline loops: CDR1 MGHDK, CDR2 SYGVNS. J gave up 3 bases and V 6 bases, and 3 bases lay outside the gene matches. The CDR3 is 14 amino acids. CDR3 DNA: TGTGCCAGCAGGGGGGACAGGGTCTACAATGAGCAGTTCTTC. Its protein is CASRGDRVYNEQFF.

The chain couples TRBV7-9 to TRBJ2-1; unclear D gene. The CDR3 is 15 amino acids. Germline V CDR1 and CDR2: SEHNR, FQNEAQ (reference sequence). Trimming removed 6 bases from V and 4 bases from J, with 16 bases in between. The DNA of the CDR3 is TGTGCCAGCAGTTTTAGCATATGGTCTTACAATGAGCAGTTCTTC. Protein sequence: CASSFSIWSYNEQFF.

CDR3 protein: CASSSWTSADTQYF. The CDR3 nucleotides read TGTGCCAGCAGCTCCTGGACTAGCGCAGATACGCAGTATTTT. The J gene is TRBJ2-3, the V gene TRBV5-4; TRBD2 aligns across 9 bases. V trimming: 3 bases; J trimming: 4 bases; junction bases outside the gene matches: 3. CDR1 and CDR2 from the germline V gene are SGHNT and YYREEE (reference sequence). The CDR3 is 14 residues long.

The gene calls are TRBV9 and TRBJ2-5; the D gene is possibly TRBD2 (6 bases). The CDR3 is made up of 15 amino acids. Trimming took off 0 bases at V and 4 bases at J, with 13 bases between the two ends. Germline V CDR1 and CDR2: SGDLS, YYNGEE. CDR3 coding DNA: TGTGCCAGCAGCGTAGGGGGTAGCGGAGGAGAGACCCAGTACTTC. It specifies CASSVGGSGGETQYF.

This rearrangement joins TRBV19 to TRBJ2-3, with 7 bases that match TRBD2. The CDR3 sequence is 16 residues long. Trimming at V came to 6 bases and at J to 0 bases, leaving 9 bases not matched to a gene. From germline, CDR1 is LNHDA and CDR2 SQIVND (reference sequence). CDR3 residues: CASRPNWGGSTDTQYF. CDR3 DNA: TGTGCCAGTAGACCCAATTGGGGGGGAAGCACAGATACGCAGTATTTT.

The chain links TRBV7-3 to TRBJ1-5, with D hard to call. V lost 0 bases and J 0 bases, leaving 6 bases between the germline ends. Germline CDR1 is SGHTA and CDR2 is FQGTGA. The CDR3 length is 15 residues. CDR3 in DNA: TGTGCCAGCAGCTTAACAATAGATAGCAATCAGCCCCAGCATTTT. This gives the protein CASSLTIDSNQPQHF.

V usage is TRBV4-1 and J usage is TRBJ1-1; 9 bases line up with TRBD1. Losses at the gene ends were 2 bases for V and 1 base for J; bases not matched to a gene: 5. Germline lookup yields CDR1 MGHRA and CDR2 YSYEKL. This CDR3 has 16 residues. The CDR3 loop is CASSQFGQGKNTEAFF. The CDR3 DNA sequence: TGCGCCAGCAGCCAATTCGGACAGGGGAAGAACACTGAAGCTTTCTTT.

This clone was counted a single time. The chain joins TRBV7-9 to TRBJ2-5, with 12 bases lining up with TRBD2. The CDR3 runs 18 residues. From germline, CDR1 is SEHNR and CDR2 FQNEAQ (reference sequence). With V trimmed by 5 bases and J by 7 bases, 17 bases remained unmatched. CDR3: CASSPTTSGGWSGATQYF. CDR3 bases: TGTGCCAGCAGCCCTACGACTAGCGGGGGCTGGAGTGGGGCGACCCAGTACTTC.

V and J are TRBV3-1 (or the pseudogene TRBV3-2) and TRBJ2-3; D is ambiguous. Germline lookup yields CDR1 LGHDT and CDR2 YNNKEL (reference sequence). V lost 1 base and J 2 bases, leaving 7 bases between the germline ends. There are 14 residues in the CDR3. Here the CDR3 DNA reads TGTGCCAGCAGCCAAGGGTACAACACAGATACGCAGTATTTT. Translated, it gives CASSQGYNTDTQYF.

J is TRBJ2-1 and V is TRBV3-1 (or the pseudogene TRBV3-2), with D perhaps TRBD2 (5 bases). Germline CDR1 reads LGHDT; CDR2 reads YNNKEL (reference sequence). The CDR3 is made up of 14 amino acids. V was clipped by 4 bases and J by 8 bases, with 15 bases between them. CDR3 sequence (DNA): TGTGCCAGCAGCCGGAGGTCGGGATGGTATGAGCAGTTCTTC. It encodes CASSRRSGWYEQFF.

The chain employs TRBV10-2 and TRBJ2-7; 9 nucleotides line up with TRBD1. Trimming cost V 11 bases and J 2 bases; bases outside gene matches: 4. Germline V lookup: CDR1 WSHSY, CDR2 SAAADI. The CDR3 is 12 residues long. CDR3 amino acids: CAGGQGPYEQYF. The CDR3 nucleotides are TGCGCCGGAGGACAGGGGCCCTACGAGCAGTACTTC.

This clone was detected once. This chain joins TRBV7-9 and TRBJ1-4; TRBD1 matches at 9 bases. Germline lookup yields CDR1 SEHNR and CDR2 FQNEAQ (reference sequence). The V segment lost 5 bases and the J segment 8 bases; nucleotides outside the gene matches: 9. The CDR3 spans 15 residues. The CDR3 loop is CASSANRGPREKLFF. In DNA form, the CDR3 reads TGTGCCAGCAGCGCAAACAGGGGGCCTCGGGAAAAACTGTTTTTT. Full variable domain (outside the CDR3, taken from reference TRBV7-9 and TRBJ1-4): DTGVSQNPRHKITKRGQNVTFRCDPISEHNRLYWYRQTLGQGPEFLTYFQNEAQLEKSRLLSDRFSAERPKGSFSTLEIQRTEQGDSAMYLCASSANRGPREKLFFGSGTQLSVL.

This clone was seen a single time. Here the CDR3 reads CASSPRITGAKGYTF. The CDR3 nucleotides are TGTGCCAGCAGCCCCAGAATAACAGGGGCCAAGGGCTACACCTTC. The genes are TRBV7-9 and TRBJ1-2; 7 nucleotides match TRBD1. Germline V lookup: CDR1 SEHNR, CDR2 FQNEAQ (reference sequence). Trimming cost V 5 bases and J 8 bases; bases outside gene matches: 14. The CDR3 runs to 15 residues.

The chain is built from TRBV4-3 and TRBJ1-6; 9 nucleotides match TRBD1. Germline lookup yields CDR1 LGHNA and CDR2 YSLEER. With V trimmed by 3 bases and J by 7 bases, 4 bases remained unmatched. This CDR3 region has 15 residues. The CDR3 DNA is TGCGCCAGCAGCCACGGGACAGGGCCCAATTCACCCCTCCACTTT. This sequence encodes CASSHGTGPNSPLHF.

The chain recombines TRBV15 with TRBJ2-7; tentatively, D is TRBD1 (5 bases). The germline V and J ends were trimmed by 0 bases and 7 bases, with 10 bases remaining between them. The CDR3 is made up of 13 amino acids. CDR1 is LNHNV, CDR2 YYDKDF, per germline (reference sequence). CDR3 nucleotides: TGTGCCACCAGCAGAGATGGGGCCTGGGAGCAGTACTTC. Translated, it gives CATSRDGAWEQYF. The full variable domain, completed using reference TRBV15 and TRBJ2-7, is DAMVIQNPRYQVTQFGKPVTLSCSQTLNHNVMYWYQQKSSQAPKLLFHYYDKDFNNEADTPDNFQSRRPNTSFCFLDIRSPGLGDTAMYLCATSRDGAWEQYFGPGTRLTVT.

The chain is built from TRBV29-1 and TRBJ2-2, with D possibly TRBD1 on 5 matching bases. Trimming removed 4 bases from V and 1 base from J, with 7 bases in between. The CDR3 totals 13 residues. CDR1 is SQVTM, CDR2 ANQGSEA, per germline. The CDR3 nucleotides are TGCAGCGTTGTTACAGGGAACACCGGGGAGCTGTTTTTT. Its translation: CSVVTGNTGELFF.

This clone was counted a single time. The chain is built from TRBV5-6 and TRBJ2-7; 8 bases match TRBD1. The CDR3 totals 15 residues. Trimming removed 3 bases from V and 3 bases from J; junction bases left unmatched: 8. The germline CDR1 and CDR2 sequences are SGHDT and YYEEEE. In DNA, the CDR3 is TGTGCCAGCAGCTCCCGGACAGGGACTTTCTACGAGCAGTACTTC. It specifies CASSSRTGTFYEQYF. Supplemented by reference TRBV5-6 and TRBJ2-7, the full variable domain reads DAGVTQSPTHLIKTRGQQVTLRCSPKSGHDTVSWYQQALGQGPQFIFQYYEEEERQRGNFPDRFSGHQFPNYSSELNVNALLLGDSALYLCASSSRTGTFYEQYFGPGTRLTVT.

The chain couples TRBV25-1 to TRBJ2-3; TRBD2 agrees at 9 bases. V was pared by 6 bases and J by 0 bases, with 13 bases of the junction left unmatched. The CDR3 extends over 18 amino acids. Germline loops: CDR1 MGHDK, CDR2 SYGVNS. CDR3 nucleotides: TGTGCCAGCAGCCCGACGGCGGGGGGGCACCGAAGCACAGATACGCAGTATTTT. Translating it yields CASSPTAGGHRSTDTQYF. The variable domain in full, with the rest retrieved from reference TRBV25-1 and TRBJ2-3, is EADIYQTPRYLVIGTGKKITLECSQTMGHDKMYWYQQDPGMELHLIHYSYGVNSTEKGDLSSESTVSRIRTEHFPLTLESARPSHTSQYLCASSPTAGGHRSTDTQYFGPGTRLTVL.

Written as DNA, the CDR3 is TGTGCCAGCAGCTTGGCGCAGGGCACTGAAGCTTTCTTT. Protein product: CASSLAQGTEAFF. The chain couples TRBV5-4 to TRBJ1-1, with D tentatively TRBD1 (5 bases). Germline V gene sequence: CDR1 SGHNT, CDR2 YYREEE (reference sequence). Trimming removed 0 bases from V and 4 bases from J, with 7 bases in between. The CDR3 runs 13 residues.

This clone was seen a few times. The gene calls are TRBV29-1 and TRBJ1-5; 8 positions match TRBD1. The CDR3 totals 15 residues. The germline V gene encodes CDR1 SQVTM and CDR2 ANQGSEA. Trimming at V came to 4 bases and at J to 4 bases, leaving 9 bases not matched to a gene. CDR3 bases: TGCAGCGTTGGGGGACAGGAAGGGTTTAATCAGCCCCAGCATTTT. Its protein product is CSVGGQEGFNQPQHF.

The gene calls are TRBV30 and TRBJ1-2, with a tentative D call TRBD1 (5 bases). Trimming took off 0 bases at V and 7 bases at J, with 9 bases between the two ends. The CDR3 sequence is 12 residues long. CDR1 is GTSNPN, CDR2 SVGIG, per germline (reference sequence). This CDR3 reads CAWSVRQGGYTF. CDR3 coding DNA: TGTGCCTGGAGTGTACGTCAGGGTGGCTACACCTTC.

The DNA of the CDR3 is TGTGCCAGCAGTTCAGGGAAATCCGTGGATCAGCCCCAGCATTTT. Protein sequence: CASSSGKSVDQPQHF. The chain recombines TRBV28 with TRBJ1-5; possibly TRBD1 for D (5 bases). Germline V gene data show CDR1 as MDHEN and CDR2 as SYDVKM. This CDR3 has 15 residues. V was cut by 4 bases and J by 5 bases, with 15 bases left in between.

This chain links TRBV27 with TRBJ2-7; 10 positions match TRBD2. Germline CDR1 is MNHEY and CDR2 is SMNVEV (reference sequence). This CDR3 has 14 amino acids. J gave up 6 bases and V 2 bases, and 4 bases lay outside the gene matches. CDR3 amino acids: CASSLVAGGSEQYF. The CDR3 DNA follows: TGTGCCAGCAGTTTAGTAGCGGGAGGAAGCGAGCAGTACTTC.

J is TRBJ1-1 and V is TRBV10-3; no clear D gene. CDR1 is ENHRY, CDR2 SYGVKD, per germline. Trimming left V 5 bases short and J 3 bases short, with 16 bases between. The CDR3 consists of 15 residues. CDR3 in DNA: TGTGCCATCAGTACCCCGGACGGAGGACACACTGAAGCTTTCTTT. Encoded protein: CAISTPDGGHTEAFF.

J is TRBJ2-5 and V is TRBV12-3 or TRBV12-4, with D perhaps matching TRBD1 (6 bases). With 11 bases removed from V and 2 bases from J, the gap between germline ends came to 15 bases. The CDR3 is made up of 13 amino acids. CDR3 amino acids: CAASNRAQETQYF. The DNA of the CDR3 is TGTGCCGCCAGTAACAGGGCTCAAGAGACCCAGTACTTC.

This clone showed up just once. The chain is built from TRBV2 and TRBJ2-1, with 10 bases aligning to TRBD2. Trimming took 9 bases from V and 5 from J; bases not matched to a gene: 16. Per germline, CDR1 SNHLY and CDR2 FYNNEI. The CDR3 runs to 17 residues. In DNA form, the CDR3 reads TGTGCCAGGGATACAGGGTTCGGGACTAGCGAAGACAATGAGCAGTTCTTC. It specifies CARDTGFGTSEDNEQFF.

This chain connects TRBV7-8 to TRBJ2-5; D is undetermined. V dropped 2 bases and J dropped 5 bases, with 9 bases sitting between them. CDR1 is SGHVS and CDR2 is FQNEAQ in the germline V gene. The CDR3 consists of 13 residues. This CDR3 is CASSLFTRETQYF. In DNA, the CDR3 is TGTGCCAGCAGCTTATTCACTCGGGAGACCCAGTACTTC.

The sample holds a few counts of this clone. V gene TRBV15 combines with J gene TRBJ1-6, with D possibly matching TRBD1 (6 bases). From germline, CDR1 is LNHNV and CDR2 YYDKDF (reference sequence). The CDR3 sequence is 13 residues long. Trimming removed 3 bases from V and 18 bases from J, with 18 bases in between. Written as DNA, the CDR3 is TGTGCCACCAGCAGTTCCGACCGTGACAGGACCCACTTT. Translation: CATSSSDRDRTHF.